A single sample is the source of the 8 T cell receptor beta chains below, sequenced in a study of blood T cell repertoires in COVID-19. TCRdb keeps only in-frame clones here, not all; method: immunoSEQ multiplex PCR. The data hold 180,000 or so clones, with roughly 90% observed a single time. Sample: peripheral blood. Every receptor here comes from a woman in her sixties or seventies with COVID-19, enrolled during active disease.

This clone showed up just a few times. The V call is TRBV12-3 or TRBV12-4, the J call TRBJ1-4; D unresolved. V lost 1 base and J 8 bases, leaving 8 bases between the germline ends. This CDR3 region has 13 residues. CDR3 DNA: TGTGCCAGCAGTTTAGGTCAACTGGAAAAACTGTTTTTT. Its translation: CASSLGQLEKLFF.

The chain links TRBV10-3 to TRBJ1-5; D remains unclear. The V and J ends lost 3 bases and 1 base respectively, with 10 bases between them. Germline V lookup: CDR1 ENHRY, CDR2 SYGVKD. This CDR3 contains 15 residues. CDR3 sequence: CAISEEGGSNQPQHF. CDR3 bases: TGTGCCATCAGTGAAGAGGGCGGGAGCAATCAGCCCCAGCATTTT.

V is TRBV7-9 and J is TRBJ2-3; D uncertain. V shed 1 base and J shed 3 bases, with 8 bases lying between them. The CDR3 covers 14 residues. The germline CDR1 and CDR2 sequences are SEHNR and FQNEAQ (reference sequence). This CDR3 reads CASSLVAVTDTQYF. The DNA of the CDR3 is TGTGCCAGCAGCTTAGTTGCGGTAACAGATACGCAGTATTTT.

V usage is TRBV29-1 and J usage is TRBJ2-7, with D maybe TRBD1 (6 bases). This CDR3 comprises 12 residues. Looked up from germline, CDR1 is SQVTM and CDR2 is ANQGSEA. Deletions cut 8 bases from V and 6 bases from J, with 17 bases between. The CDR3 loop is CSFEGVLGEQYF. DNA of the CDR3: TGCAGCTTCGAGGGGGTTTTAGGCGAGCAGTACTTC.

The genes are TRBV28 and TRBJ2-7; no firm D call. Germline assignment: CDR1 MDHEN and CDR2 SYDVKM. This CDR3 region has 14 residues. V lost 3 bases to trimming and J lost 0 bases, with 9 bases between them. The CDR3 region has the DNA TGTGCCAGCAGTTTTACCGGTGGCTCCTACGAGCAGTACTTC. This sequence encodes CASSFTGGSYEQYF.

The gene calls are TRBV19 and TRBJ2-7; a weak D match, TRBD1 (6 bases). Trimming shortened V by 3 bases and J by 0 bases, and 15 bases separated the two germline ends. Germline V gene data show CDR1 as LNHDA and CDR2 as SQIVND (reference sequence). This CDR3 has 16 residues. This chain's CDR3 is CASSMSGTQSSYEQYF. CDR3 DNA: TGTGCCAGTAGTATGTCTGGGACACAGAGCTCCTACGAGCAGTACTTC.

In DNA form, the CDR3 reads TGTGCCACCAGCAGAGTGGGACAGGGGAGGCAGGAGCAGTACTTC. It encodes CATSRVGQGRQEQYF. The rearrangement links TRBV15 to TRBJ2-7; the match to TRBD1 covers 10 bases. V gave up 1 base and J gave up 7 bases; unmatched junction bases: 7. Per the germline V gene, CDR1 is LNHNV and CDR2 is YYDKDF (reference sequence). The CDR3 sequence is 15 residues long. The full variable domain, completed using reference TRBV15 and TRBJ2-7, is DAMVIQNPRYQVTQFGKPVTLSCSQTLNHNVMYWYQQKSSQAPKLLFHYYDKDFNNEADTPDNFQSRRPNTSFCFLDIRSPGLGDTAMYLCATSRVGQGRQEQYFGPGTRLTVT.

This sequence joins TRBV11-2 and TRBJ1-5; tentative D call: TRBD1 (5 bases). Trimming cost V 3 bases and J 9 bases, with 18 bases left between them. From germline, CDR1 is SGHAT and CDR2 FQNNGV. The CDR3 spans 15 residues. The CDR3 nucleotides read TGTGCCAGCAGCTTGGGCGCAGGGCGTTCGCCGCCCCAGCATTTT. It translates to CASSLGAGRSPPQHF.